The entry below describes one T cell receptor (beta chain). This sample was included in a study of blood T cell repertoires in COVID-19. V trimming: 2 bases; J trimming: 5 bases; junction bases outside the gene matches: 6. Germline-derived CDR1 and CDR2 are MNHEY and SVGAGI. The CDR3 contains 15 residues. The assay was immunoSEQ multiplex PCR, and TCRdb's table has in-frame clones only and misses some. This table holds 140,000 to 150,000 clones, about 80% found once. The specimen sequenced was peripheral blood. The origin of this receptor is a man between 70 and 80 years old who had recovered from COVID-19. The genes are TRBV6-5 and TRBJ2-1; 7 positions agree with TRBD1. CDR3 sequence: CASSYVNRGDNEQFF. CDR3 in DNA: TGTGCCAGCAGTTACGTCAACAGGGGTGACAATGAGCAGTTCTTC.